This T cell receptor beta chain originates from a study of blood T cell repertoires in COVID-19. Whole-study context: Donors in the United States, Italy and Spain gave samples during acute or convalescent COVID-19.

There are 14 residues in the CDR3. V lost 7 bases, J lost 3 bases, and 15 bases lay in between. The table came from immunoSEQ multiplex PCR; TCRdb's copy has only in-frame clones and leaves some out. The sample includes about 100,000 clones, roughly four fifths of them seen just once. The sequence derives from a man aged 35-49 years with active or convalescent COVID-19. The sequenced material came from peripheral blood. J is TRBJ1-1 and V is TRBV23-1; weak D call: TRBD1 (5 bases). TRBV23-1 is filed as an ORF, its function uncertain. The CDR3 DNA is TGCGCCAGCACTCAGGGTCCGGCGGACACTGAAGCTTTCTTT. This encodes CASTQGPADTEAFF.